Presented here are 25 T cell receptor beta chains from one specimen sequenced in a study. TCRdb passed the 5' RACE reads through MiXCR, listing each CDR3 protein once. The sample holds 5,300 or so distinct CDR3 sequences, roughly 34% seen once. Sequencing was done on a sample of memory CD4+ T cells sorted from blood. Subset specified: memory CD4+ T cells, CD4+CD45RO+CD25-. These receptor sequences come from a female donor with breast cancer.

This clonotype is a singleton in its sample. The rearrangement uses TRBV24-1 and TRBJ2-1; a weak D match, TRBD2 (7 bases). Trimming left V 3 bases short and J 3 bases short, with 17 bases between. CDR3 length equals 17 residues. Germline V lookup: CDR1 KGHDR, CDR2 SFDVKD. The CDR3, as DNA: TGTGCCACCAGTGATCCCATTGGAGGGGGGGACTACAATGAGCAGTTCTTC. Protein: CATSDPIGGGDYNEQFF.

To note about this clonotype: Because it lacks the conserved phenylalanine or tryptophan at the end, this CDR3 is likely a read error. CDR3 protein: CASSLVGGFSQPQHI. The CDR3 DNA follows: TGCGCCAGCAGCTTGGTGGGGGGGTTCTCTCAACCCCAGCATATT. The rearrangement joins TRBV5-1 to TRBJ1-5; perhaps TRBD1 as D (5 bases). Germline CDR1 is SGHRS and CDR2 is YFSETQ. The CDR3 sequence is 15 residues long. Between the trimmed V and J ends, which lost 0 bases and 10 bases, there was a span of 17 bases.

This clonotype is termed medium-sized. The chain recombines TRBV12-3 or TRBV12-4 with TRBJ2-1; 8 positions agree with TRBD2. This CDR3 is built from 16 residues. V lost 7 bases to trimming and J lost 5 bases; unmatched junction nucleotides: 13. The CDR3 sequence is CASNSRGGGVHNEQFF. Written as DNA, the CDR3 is TGTGCCAGCAACTCTCGGGGGGGGGGCGTACACAATGAGCAGTTCTTC.

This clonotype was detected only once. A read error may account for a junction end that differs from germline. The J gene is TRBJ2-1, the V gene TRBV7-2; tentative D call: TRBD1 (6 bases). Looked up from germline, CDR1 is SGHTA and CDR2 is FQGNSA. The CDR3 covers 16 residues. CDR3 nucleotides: TGTGCCAGCAGCTTAGGACAGGTCCTTACCTACAATGAGCAGTCCTTC. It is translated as CASSLGQVLTYNEQSF.

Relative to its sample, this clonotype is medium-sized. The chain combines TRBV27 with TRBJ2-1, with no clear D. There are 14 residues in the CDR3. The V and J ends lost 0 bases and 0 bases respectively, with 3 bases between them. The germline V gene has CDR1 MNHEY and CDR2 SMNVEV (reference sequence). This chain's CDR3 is CASSLSRSYNEQFF. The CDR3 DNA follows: TGTGCCAGCAGTTTATCTCGCTCCTACAATGAGCAGTTCTTC.

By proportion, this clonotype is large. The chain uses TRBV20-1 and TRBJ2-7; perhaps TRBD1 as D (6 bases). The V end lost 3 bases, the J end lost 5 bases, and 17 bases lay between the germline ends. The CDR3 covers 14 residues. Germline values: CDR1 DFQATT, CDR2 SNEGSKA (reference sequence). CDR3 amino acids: CSASYLTGFNEQYF. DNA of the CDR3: TGCAGTGCTAGTTATCTAACAGGGTTCAACGAGCAGTACTTC.

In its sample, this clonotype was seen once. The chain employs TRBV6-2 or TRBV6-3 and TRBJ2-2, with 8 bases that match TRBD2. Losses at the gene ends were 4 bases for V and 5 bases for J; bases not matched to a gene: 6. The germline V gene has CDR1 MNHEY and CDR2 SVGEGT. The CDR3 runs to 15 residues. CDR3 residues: CASSSPPSGTGELFF. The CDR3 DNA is TGTGCCAGCAGTTCCCCCCCTAGCGGGACCGGGGAGCTGTTTTTT.

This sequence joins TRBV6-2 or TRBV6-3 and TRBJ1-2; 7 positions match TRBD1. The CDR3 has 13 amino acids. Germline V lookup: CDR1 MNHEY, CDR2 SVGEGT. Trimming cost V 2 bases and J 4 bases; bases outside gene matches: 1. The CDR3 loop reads CASSYDRAYGYTF. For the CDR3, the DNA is TGTGCCAGCAGTTACGACAGGGCCTATGGCTACACCTTC.

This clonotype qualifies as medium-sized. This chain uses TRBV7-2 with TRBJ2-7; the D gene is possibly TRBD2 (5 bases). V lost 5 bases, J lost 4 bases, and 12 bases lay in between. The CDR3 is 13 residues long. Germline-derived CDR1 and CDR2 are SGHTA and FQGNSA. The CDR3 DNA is TGTGCCAGCAGCAACAGCCCGGGGTACGAGCAGTACTTC. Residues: CASSNSPGYEQYF. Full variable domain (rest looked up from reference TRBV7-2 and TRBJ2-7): GAGVSQSPSNKVTEKGKDVELRCDPISGHTALYWYRQSLGQGLEFLIYFQGNSAPDKSGLPSDRFSAERTGGSVSTLTIQRTQQEDSAVYLCASSNSPGYEQYFGPGTRLTVT.

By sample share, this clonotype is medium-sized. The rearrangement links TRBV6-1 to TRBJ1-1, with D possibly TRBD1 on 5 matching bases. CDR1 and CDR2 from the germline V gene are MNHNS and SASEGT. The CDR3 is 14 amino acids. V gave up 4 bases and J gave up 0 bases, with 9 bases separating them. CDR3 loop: CASSVGLLNTEAFF. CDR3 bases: TGTGCCAGCAGTGTGGGACTGTTGAACACTGAAGCTTTCTTT.

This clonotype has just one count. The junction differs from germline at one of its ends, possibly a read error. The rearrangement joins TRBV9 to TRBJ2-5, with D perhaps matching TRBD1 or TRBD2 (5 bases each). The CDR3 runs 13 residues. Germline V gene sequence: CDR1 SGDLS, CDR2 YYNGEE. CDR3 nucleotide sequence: TGTGCCAGCAGCGTAGGGGACCAAGAGGCCCAGTACTTC. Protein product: CASSVGDQEAQYF.

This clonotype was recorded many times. The CDR3 loop is CASSDRGGQPQHF. DNA for the CDR3: TGTGCCAGCAGCGACAGGGGAGGGCAGCCCCAGCATTTT. V and J are TRBV7-2 and TRBJ1-5; TRBD1 matches at 8 bases. The CDR3 sequence is 13 residues long. CDR1 and CDR2 from the germline V gene are SGHTA and FQGNSA. V gave up 5 bases and J gave up 7 bases; unmatched junction bases: 4.

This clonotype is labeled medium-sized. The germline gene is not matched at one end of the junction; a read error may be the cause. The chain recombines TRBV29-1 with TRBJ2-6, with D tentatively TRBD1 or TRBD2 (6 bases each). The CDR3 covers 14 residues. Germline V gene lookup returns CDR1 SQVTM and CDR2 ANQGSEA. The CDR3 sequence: CSVEGGRGANVLTF. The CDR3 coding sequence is TGCAGCGTCGAAGGGGGGCGTGGGGCCAACGTCCTGACTTTC.

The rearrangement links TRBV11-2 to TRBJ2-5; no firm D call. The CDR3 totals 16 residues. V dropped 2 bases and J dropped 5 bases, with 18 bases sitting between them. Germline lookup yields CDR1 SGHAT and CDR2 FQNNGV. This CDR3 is CASSLQPETQKETQYF. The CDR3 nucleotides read TGTGCCAGCAGCTTACAACCGGAAACCCAAAAGGAGACCCAGTACTTC.

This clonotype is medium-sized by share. CDR3 sequence: CASSLVSQREADEQYF. In DNA, the CDR3 is TGTGCCAGCAGCTTAGTATCCCAGCGGGAGGCGGACGAGCAGTACTTC. The V gene is TRBV7-2, the J gene TRBJ2-7; 9 bases are shared with TRBD2. V lost 1 base to trimming and J lost 5 bases; unmatched junction nucleotides: 9. The CDR3 sequence is 16 residues long. CDR1 SGHTA and CDR2 FQGNSA come from the germline V gene.

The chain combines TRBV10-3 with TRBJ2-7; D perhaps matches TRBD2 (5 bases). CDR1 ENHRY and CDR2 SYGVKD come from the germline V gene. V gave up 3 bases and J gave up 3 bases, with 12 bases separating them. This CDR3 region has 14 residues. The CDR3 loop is CAISDPSRNYEQYF. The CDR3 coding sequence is TGTGCCATCAGTGATCCTAGCCGTAACTACGAGCAGTACTTC.

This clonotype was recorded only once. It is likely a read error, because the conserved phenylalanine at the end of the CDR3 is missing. In DNA form, the CDR3 reads TGTGCCAGCAGCTTACAACCGGGAACCCCAGGGGAGTCCCAGTACCTC. Amino acid sequence: CASSLQPGTPGESQYL. The rearrangement uses TRBV11-2 and TRBJ2-5; D might be TRBD1 (6 bases). Germline V gives CDR1 SGHAT, CDR2 FQNNGV. Trimming shortened V by 2 bases and J by 9 bases, and 22 bases separated the two germline ends. CDR3 length: 16 residues.

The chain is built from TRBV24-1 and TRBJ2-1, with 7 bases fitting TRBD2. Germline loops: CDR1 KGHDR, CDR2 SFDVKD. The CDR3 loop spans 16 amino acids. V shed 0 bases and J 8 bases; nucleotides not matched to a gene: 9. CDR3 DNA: TGTGCCACCAGTGATTTGCAGAGGGAGGGCCGGTATGAGCAGTTCTTC. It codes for CATSDLQREGRYEQFF.

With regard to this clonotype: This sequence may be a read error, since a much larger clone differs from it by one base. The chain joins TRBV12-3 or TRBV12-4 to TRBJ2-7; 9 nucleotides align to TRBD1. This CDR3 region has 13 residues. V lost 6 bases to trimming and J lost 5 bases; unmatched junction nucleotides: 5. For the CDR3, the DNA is TGTGCCAGCAGCCGGGACAGGGCACACGAGCAGTACTTC. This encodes CASSRDRAHEQYF.

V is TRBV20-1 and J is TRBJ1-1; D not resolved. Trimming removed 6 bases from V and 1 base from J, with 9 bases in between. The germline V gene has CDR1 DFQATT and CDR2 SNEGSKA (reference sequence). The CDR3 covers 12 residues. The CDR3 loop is CSARPRNTEAFF. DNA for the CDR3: TGCAGTGCCAGGCCCAGGAACACTGAAGCTTTCTTT.

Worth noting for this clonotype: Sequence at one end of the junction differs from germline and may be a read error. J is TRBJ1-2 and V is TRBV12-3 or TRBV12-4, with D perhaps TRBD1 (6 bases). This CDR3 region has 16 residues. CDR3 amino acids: CASSFTGRMQGHGHTF. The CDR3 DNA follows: TGTGCCAGCAGTTTCACAGGACGGATGCAGGGACATGGCCACACCTTC.

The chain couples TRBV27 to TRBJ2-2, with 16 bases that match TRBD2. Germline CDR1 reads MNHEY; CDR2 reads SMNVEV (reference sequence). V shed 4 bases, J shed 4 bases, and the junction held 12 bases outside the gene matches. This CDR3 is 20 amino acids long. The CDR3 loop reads CASSSYSGTSGGAFTGELFF. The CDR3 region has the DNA TGTGCCAGCAGTTCGTACTCCGGGACTAGCGGGGGGGCTTTCACCGGGGAGCTGTTTTTT.

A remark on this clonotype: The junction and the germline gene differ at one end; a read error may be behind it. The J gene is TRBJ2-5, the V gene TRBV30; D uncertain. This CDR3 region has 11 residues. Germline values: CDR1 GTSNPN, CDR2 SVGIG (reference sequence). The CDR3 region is CVWSIQETQYF. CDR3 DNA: TGTGTCTGGAGTATCCAAGAGACCCAGTACTTC.

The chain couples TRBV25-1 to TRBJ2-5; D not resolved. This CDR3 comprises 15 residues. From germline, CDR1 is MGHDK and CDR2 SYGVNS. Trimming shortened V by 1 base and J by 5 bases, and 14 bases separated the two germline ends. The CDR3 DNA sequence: TGTGCCAGCAGTGAATCCCTGGCATGGCTCGAGACCCAGTACTTC. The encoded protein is CASSESLAWLETQYF.

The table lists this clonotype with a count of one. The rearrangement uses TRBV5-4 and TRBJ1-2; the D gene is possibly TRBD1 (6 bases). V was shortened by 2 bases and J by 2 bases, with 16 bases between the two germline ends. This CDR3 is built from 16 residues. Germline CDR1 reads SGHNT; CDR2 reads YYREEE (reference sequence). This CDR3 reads CASSFPGGPKNYGYTF. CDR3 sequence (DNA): TGTGCCAGCAGCTTCCCCGGGGGGCCGAAGAACTATGGCTACACCTTC.